The present T cell receptor beta chain was sequenced within a study of liver allograft versus peripheral blood T cells. Background on the study: Intrahepatic T cell receptor repertoires from transplanted livers were compared against repertoires in recipients' peripheral blood.

In TCRdb, the reads were re-called with MiXCR into one record per CDR3 protein. The profile shows over 10,000 distinct CDR3 sequences, 28% of them singletons. This clonotype showed up many times. Antigen: not known. Study outcomes and limitations: There were reportedly differences between T cell receptor repertoires inside liver allografts and those in peripheral blood.

Deletions cut 1 base from V and 1 base from J, with 10 bases between. CDR3 length: 16 amino acids. In germline, CDR1 is SGHAT, CDR2 FQNNGV. The chain couples TRBV11-2 to TRBJ2-2, with a possible D match to TRBD2 (5 bases). The sequence was obtained from a human patient who had a liver transplant. Some T cells may trace back to the graft donor. The CDR3 coding sequence is TGTGCCAGCAGCTTAGGGGCGGGCAGGAACACCGGGGAGCTGTTTTTT. Protein product: CASSLGAGRNTGELFF.